Shown below are 2 T cell receptor beta chains from a single sample sequenced in a study of T cell changes during pregnancy in multiple sclerosis. Produced via immunoSEQ multiplex PCR; TCRdb's table is partial and in-frame only. The table has about 53,000 clones, roughly nine tenths seen once. The sample here was CD8+ T cells from peripheral blood mononuclear cells, taken before pregnancy. The source is a female donor with multiple sclerosis, enrolled in a pregnancy study.

This chain joins TRBV6-4 and TRBJ2-1; 7 bases line up with TRBD2. V shed 5 bases, J shed 0 bases, and the junction held 7 bases outside the gene matches. The CDR3 runs 16 residues. The germline gives CDR1 MRHNA, CDR2 SNTAGT. CDR3 coding DNA: TGTGCCAGCAGTCCAAAGCGGGGCCCCTCCTACAATGAGCAGTTCTTC. Protein product: CASSPKRGPSYNEQFF.

The chain employs TRBV4-1 and TRBJ2-2; TRBD2 matches at 12 bases. The CDR3 is 16 residues long. Germline CDR1 is MGHRA and CDR2 is YSYEKL. V dropped 2 bases and J dropped 6; count of bases not matched to a gene: 4. The CDR3 sequence is CASSQLAGGGAGELFF. The CDR3 nucleotides are TGCGCCAGCAGCCAACTAGCGGGGGGGGGTGCCGGGGAGCTGTTTTTT.